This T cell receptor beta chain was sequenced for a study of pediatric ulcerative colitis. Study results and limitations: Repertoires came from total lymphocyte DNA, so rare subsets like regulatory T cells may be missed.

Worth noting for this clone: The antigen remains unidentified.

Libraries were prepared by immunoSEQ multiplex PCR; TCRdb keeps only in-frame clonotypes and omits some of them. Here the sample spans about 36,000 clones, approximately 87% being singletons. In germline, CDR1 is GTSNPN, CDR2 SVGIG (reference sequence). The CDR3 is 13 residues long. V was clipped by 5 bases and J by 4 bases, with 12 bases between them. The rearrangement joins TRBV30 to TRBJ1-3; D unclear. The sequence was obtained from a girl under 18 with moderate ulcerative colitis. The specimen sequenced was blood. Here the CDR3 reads CAWGSFGGNTIYF. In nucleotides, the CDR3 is TGTGCCTGGGGGTCCTTCGGGGGAAACACCATATATTTT.